Following are 24 T cell receptor beta chains from one sample sequenced in a study of OX40 agonist ivuxolimab in advanced cancers. Assay: immunoSEQ multiplex PCR; the TCRdb copy retains only in-frame clones and omits some. Here the sample spans approximately 92,000 clones, roughly 95% being singletons. Sequences were derived from CD4+ or CD8+ T cells sorted from blood, sampled in a trial of the OX40 agonist ivuxolimab. The receptors come from an adult with an advanced solid tumor such as melanoma, head and neck, liver or kidney cancer.

About this clone itself: The sample holds other DNA sequences that translate to the same CDR3. The rearrangement links TRBV18 to TRBJ1-1; D is uncertain. V was trimmed by 1 base and J by 5 bases, leaving 5 bases between them. CDR1 and CDR2 (germline): KGHSH, LQKENI. The length of the CDR3 is 12 residues. CDR3 amino acids: CASSPLSTEAFF. The CDR3 DNA follows: TGTGCCAGCTCACCACTGTCGACTGAAGCTTTCTTT. Using reference TRBV18 and TRBJ1-1 for the parts outside the CDR3, the full variable domain is NAGVMQNPRHLVRRRGQEARLRCSPMKGHSHVYWYRQLPEEGLKFMVYLQKENIIDESGMPKERFSAEFPKEGPSILRIQQVVRGDSAAYFCASSPLSTEAFFGQGTRLTVV.

V is TRBV2 and J is TRBJ2-3; D remains ambiguous. Germline CDR1 SNHLY, CDR2 FYNNEI. The V and J ends lost 2 bases and 6 bases respectively, with 15 bases between them. This CDR3 contains 15 residues. The CDR3 protein is CASSEMVGLLDTQYF. The CDR3 DNA sequence: TGTGCCAGCAGTGAAATGGTAGGGTTGTTGGATACGCAGTATTTT.

The genes are TRBV18 and TRBJ2-1; D remains ambiguous. There are 14 residues in the CDR3. V lost 4 bases, J lost 10 bases, and 17 bases lay in between. CDR1 and CDR2 (germline): KGHSH, LQKENI. The CDR3 spells CASSLALDSAEQFF. CDR3 nucleotide sequence: TGTGCCAGCTCACTGGCCCTTGACTCGGCGGAGCAGTTCTTC.

This sequence joins TRBV19 and TRBJ2-3; D remains ambiguous. The CDR3 is 16 residues long. CDR1 is LNHDA, CDR2 SQIVND, per germline (reference sequence). V lost 7 bases to trimming and J lost 4 bases, with 21 bases between them. The CDR3, as DNA: TGTGCCAGTACCCCACCCGGACCCCCGAGCCCAGATACGCAGTATTTT. It translates to CASTPPGPPSPDTQYF.

The rearrangement uses TRBV11-2 and TRBJ2-7, with unresolved D. Deletions cut 4 bases from V and 7 bases from J, with 14 bases between. The germline gives CDR1 SGHAT, CDR2 FQNNGV. There are 13 residues in the CDR3. CDR3 amino acids: CASSSDNPGEQYF. As DNA, the CDR3 is TGTGCCAGCAGCTCCGACAACCCTGGGGAGCAGTACTTC.

Details on this clone: Other DNA sequences in the same sample also yield this CDR3. The genes are TRBV5-1 and TRBJ2-7; D call uncertain. This CDR3 contains 13 residues. Trimming shortened V by 0 bases and J by 0 bases, and 4 bases separated the two germline ends. The germline V gene encodes CDR1 SGHRS and CDR2 YFSETQ. CDR3 region: CASSLATSYEQYF. The CDR3 DNA sequence: TGCGCCAGCAGCTTGGCAACCTCCTACGAGCAGTACTTC.

V usage is TRBV27 and J usage is TRBJ2-3; 9 bases fit TRBD2. Per germline, CDR1 MNHEY and CDR2 SMNVEV (reference sequence). Trimming removed 8 bases from V and 0 bases from J; junction bases left unmatched: 6. CDR3 length: 15 amino acids. The CDR3 protein is CASRATSGSTDTQYF. DNA of the CDR3: TGTGCCAGCCGTGCAACTAGCGGGAGCACAGATACGCAGTATTTT.

The chain recombines TRBV30 with TRBJ2-1; D might be TRBD1 or TRBD2, each matching 5 bases. Germline V gives CDR1 GTSNPN, CDR2 SVGIG (reference sequence). Between the trimmed V and J ends, which lost 0 bases and 2 bases, there was a span of 20 bases. The CDR3 is 18 residues long. The CDR3 nucleotides read TGTGCCTGGAGTGTAGGGGTTGCCCGGGATCTTGCCTACAATGAGCAGTTCTTC. This gives the protein CAWSVGVARDLAYNEQFF.

The chain carries TRBV6-5 and TRBJ1-1; D is uncertain. The ends were cut back, 2 bases at V and 1 base at J, with 5 bases in the middle. The CDR3 is 13 amino acids. Germline values: CDR1 MNHEY, CDR2 SVGAGI. DNA for the CDR3: TGTGCCAGCAGTTACGGGCAGAACACTGAAGCTTTCTTT. Amino acid sequence: CASSYGQNTEAFF.

This clone was recorded only once. CDR3 sequence reads: CASSRGQSSYEQYF. CDR3 sequence (DNA): TGTGCCAGCAGCCGCGGACAGAGCTCCTACGAGCAGTACTTC. The chain combines TRBV5-4 with TRBJ2-7; TRBD1 might be the D (6 bases). The CDR3 sequence is 14 residues long. In germline, CDR1 is SGHNT, CDR2 YYREEE (reference sequence). V gave up 4 bases and J gave up 0 bases, with 11 bases separating them.

The chain carries TRBV7-3 and TRBJ2-7; 8 bases are a match to TRBD1. CDR3 length: 13 amino acids. The germline V gene has CDR1 SGHTA and CDR2 FQGTGA. Trimming cost V 5 bases and J 2 bases; bases outside gene matches: 2. The CDR3 DNA is TGTGCCAGCAGCCCAGGGGGCCCCTACGAGCAGTACTTC. Protein sequence: CASSPGGPYEQYF. The full variable domain, completed using reference TRBV7-3 and TRBJ2-7, is GAGVSQTPSNKVTEKGKYVELRCDPISGHTALYWYRQSLGQGPEFLIYFQGTGAADDSGLPNDRFFAVRPEGSVSTLKIQRTERGDSAVYLCASSPGGPYEQYFGPGTRLTVT.

The gene calls are TRBV25-1 and TRBJ1-2; TRBD1 matches at 9 bases. Losses at the gene ends were 4 bases for V and 0 bases for J; bases not matched to a gene: 3. The germline CDR1 and CDR2 sequences are MGHDK and SYGVNS. This CDR3 contains 15 residues. CDR3 in amino acids: CASSVWTGANYGYTF. In nucleotides, the CDR3 is TGTGCCAGCAGTGTTTGGACAGGGGCTAACTATGGCTACACCTTC.

The chain combines TRBV7-2 with TRBJ2-1, with 9 nucleotides matching TRBD2. Per the germline V gene, CDR1 is SGHTA and CDR2 is FQGNSA. The CDR3 sequence is 14 residues long. The V segment lost 5 bases and the J segment 6 bases; nucleotides outside the gene matches: 5. The CDR3: CASSPGLATNEQFF. The DNA for the CDR3 is TGTGCCAGCAGCCCGGGACTAGCAACCAATGAGCAGTTCTTC.

J is TRBJ1-1 and V is TRBV28, with no clear D. CDR1 and CDR2 from the germline V gene are MDHEN and SYDVKM. Trimming removed 3 bases at V and 4 bases at J, with 9 bases between. There are 13 residues in the CDR3. CDR3 amino acids: CASSFLEGTEAFF. DNA for the CDR3: TGTGCCAGCAGTTTCTTGGAGGGCACTGAAGCTTTCTTT.

The rearrangement joins TRBV10-3 to TRBJ1-2; TRBD1 aligns across 9 bases. Germline trimming cut 2 bases from V and 10 bases from J; bases unmatched to any gene: 11. Germline lookup yields CDR1 ENHRY and CDR2 SYGVKD. The CDR3 extends over 15 amino acids. The CDR3 loop is CAISEPGQGVFDYTF. CDR3 nucleotide sequence: TGTGCCATCAGTGAGCCGGGACAGGGTGTGTTTGACTACACCTTC.

This sequence joins TRBV7-3 and TRBJ2-3; tentatively, D is TRBD1 or TRBD2 (6 bases each). Between the trimmed V and J ends, which lost 5 bases and 1 base, there was a span of 16 bases. This CDR3 spans 16 amino acids. Germline CDR1 reads SGHTA; CDR2 reads FQGTGA. In DNA, the CDR3 is TGTGCCAGCAGCCAAATAGGGGGAGGAGGCACAGATACGCAGTATTTT. This codes for CASSQIGGGGTDTQYF.

The chain uses TRBV30 and TRBJ1-1; no firm D call. The CDR3 has 12 residues. Looked up from germline, CDR1 is GTSNPN and CDR2 is SVGIG (reference sequence). V gave up 1 base and J gave up 6 bases, with 9 bases separating them. The chain's CDR3 is CAWSDGSAEAFF. The CDR3 DNA follows: TGTGCCTGGAGTGATGGAAGCGCTGAAGCTTTCTTT.

V is TRBV6-1 and J is TRBJ1-1, with D uncertain. Trimming stripped 8 bases from V and 1 base from J, with 5 bases between. The CDR3 length is 11 residues. Germline V gene lookup returns CDR1 MNHNS and CDR2 SASEGT. Written as DNA, the CDR3 is TGTGCCAGCGTTGGGAACACTGAAGCTTTCTTT. It is translated as CASVGNTEAFF.

In its sample, this clone was seen a few times. The J gene is TRBJ1-2, the V gene TRBV6-5, with TRBD1 matching over 10 bases. The germline gives CDR1 MNHEY, CDR2 SVGAGI. V dropped 5 bases and J dropped 3; count of bases not matched to a gene: 3. The CDR3 totals 14 residues. The chain's CDR3 is CASSGTGEDYGYTF. DNA for the CDR3: TGTGCCAGCAGTGGGACAGGGGAGGACTATGGCTACACCTTC.

The V and J genes are TRBV5-1 and TRBJ2-7; TRBD1 aligns across 7 bases. Germline V CDR1 and CDR2: SGHRS, YFSETQ. The junction had 6 bases not matched to a gene; V was cut back by 2 bases and J by 1 base. The CDR3 covers 15 residues. The CDR3 DNA sequence: TGCGCCAGCAGCTTTGGGACAGATTATTCCTACGAGCAGTACTTC. Protein: CASSFGTDYSYEQYF.

V and J are TRBV19 and TRBJ2-7; 7 bases line up with TRBD1. The V segment lost 9 bases and the J segment 0 bases; nucleotides outside the gene matches: 5. The CDR3 sequence is 13 residues long. Germline V lookup: CDR1 LNHDA, CDR2 SQIVND (reference sequence). The CDR3 region has the DNA TGTGCCAGCGGTGACAGGGACTCCTACGAGCAGTACTTC. Its translation is CASGDRDSYEQYF.

This chain uses TRBV27 with TRBJ1-1; TRBD1 might be the D (5 bases). Germline V CDR1 and CDR2: MNHEY, SMNVEV (reference sequence). Trimming cost V 3 bases and J 1 base, with 9 bases left between them. This CDR3 contains 14 residues. CDR3 bases: TGTGCCAGCAGTTTTGGGGCGGAGAACACTGAAGCTTTCTTT. Translating gives CASSFGAENTEAFF.

The chain joins TRBV6-5 to TRBJ2-3; weak D call: TRBD1 (5 bases). The CDR3 length is 15 residues. CDR1 is MNHEY, CDR2 SVGAGI, per germline. V was clipped by 7 bases and J by 0 bases, with 14 bases between them. CDR3 amino acids: CASTLRGASTDTQYF. For the CDR3, the DNA is TGTGCCAGCACCTTAAGGGGCGCTAGCACAGATACGCAGTATTTT.

V is TRBV12-5 and J is TRBJ1-4; 11 bases line up with TRBD1. The germline gives CDR1 LGHNT, CDR2 FRNRAP. Unmatched junction bases numbered 9, after V lost 5 bases and J lost 4 bases. The CDR3 is 17 amino acids. This chain's CDR3 is CASGPDRGLSNNEKLFF. CDR3 nucleotides: TGTGCTAGTGGTCCGGACAGGGGGCTTTCTAATAATGAAAAACTGTTTTTT.